The 22 T cell receptor beta chains presented below share a single source sample, sequenced in a study of CD8 T cells in Susac syndrome (dated by TCRdb to about 2019). To prepare the library, the immunoSEQ multiplex PCR assay was applied. RNA was extracted using the RNeasy kit, and roughly 0.45 to 1 ug of the RNA was reverse transcribed with random hexamers. The raw public reads went through TCRdb reprocessing: fastp at Q25, MiXCR clone calling, in-frame beta chains kept. Rows are combined by CDR3 protein, so each entry shows the most common genes and DNA. The sample table shows over 95,000 distinct CDR3 sequences, and roughly 91% are seen once. Jointly, the top ten make up over 0.12% of the sample. Sequencing was carried out using CD4+ T cells from PBMCs. The receptors derive from a human donor in good health.

The V gene is TRBV19, the J gene TRBJ2-3, with TRBD2 identical over 8 bases. Germline trimming cut 5 bases from V and 4 bases from J; bases unmatched to any gene: 11. Looked up from germline, CDR1 is LNHDA and CDR2 is SQIVND (reference sequence). This CDR3 region has 16 residues. CDR3 DNA: TGTGCCAGTAGTCCCCCGGGACTAGGAGTAGCAGATACGCAGTATTTT. Translating gives CASSPPGLGVADTQYF.

V gene TRBV20-1 combines with J gene TRBJ2-3, with unresolved D. CDR1 and CDR2 from the germline V gene are DFQATT and SNEGSKA (reference sequence). Trimming left V 5 bases short and J 5 bases short, with 20 bases between. This CDR3 comprises 15 residues. The CDR3, as DNA: TGCAGTGCTTCAAGGGCCGCGGCTGCCAGAGATACGCAGTATTTT. It translates to CSASRAAAARDTQYF.

The chain links TRBV10-3 to TRBJ1-5; D is ambiguous. This CDR3 comprises 12 residues. With 3 bases removed from V and 6 bases from J, the gap between germline ends came to 6 bases. The germline V gene has CDR1 ENHRY and CDR2 SYGVKD. The CDR3 loop is CAISEGGQPQHF. For the CDR3, the DNA is TGTGCCATCAGTGAAGGCGGTCAGCCCCAGCATTTT.

This sequence joins TRBV27 and TRBJ2-3; unclear D gene. V was clipped by 2 bases and J by 2 bases, with 14 bases between them. From germline, CDR1 is MNHEY and CDR2 SMNVEV (reference sequence). This CDR3 comprises 16 residues. The CDR3: CASSLERSPYTDTQYF. As DNA, the CDR3 is TGTGCCAGCAGTTTAGAAAGGAGCCCCTACACAGATACGCAGTATTTT.

The chain has TRBV7-2 and TRBJ1-5; perhaps TRBD1 as D (5 bases). V lost 0 bases, J lost 3 bases, and 12 bases lay in between. This CDR3 contains 16 residues. Germline CDR1 reads SGHTA; CDR2 reads FQGNSA. CDR3 amino acids: CASSLAGTGTNQPQHF. The CDR3 coding sequence is TGTGCCAGCAGCTTAGCTGGGACGGGTACCAATCAGCCCCAGCATTTT.

The chain links TRBV10-3 to TRBJ1-5; D may be TRBD1 (5 bases). The length of the CDR3 is 17 residues. Trimming cost V 2 bases and J 0 bases, with 14 bases left between them. The germline V gene has CDR1 ENHRY and CDR2 SYGVKD. The CDR3 region has the DNA TGTGCCATCAGTGAGCCTGCTAGGGACGATAGCAATCAGCCCCAGCATTTT. Its translation: CAISEPARDDSNQPQHF.

The J gene is TRBJ2-7, the V gene TRBV7-9, with a possible D match to TRBD2 (5 bases). CDR1 SEHNR and CDR2 FQNEAQ come from the germline V gene (reference sequence). V lost 8 bases, J lost 0 bases, and 14 bases lay in between. The CDR3 has 14 amino acids. As DNA, the CDR3 is TGTGCCAGCCAGCCCCCGGGGAGCTCCTACGAGCAGTACTTC. Its protein product is CASQPPGSSYEQYF.

The chain has TRBV19 and TRBJ1-5; D is unclear. The germline V and J ends were trimmed by 3 bases and 8 bases, with 23 bases remaining between them. Germline V gene lookup returns CDR1 LNHDA and CDR2 SQIVND (reference sequence). The CDR3 sequence is 17 residues long. CDR3 nucleotides: TGTGCCAGTAGTATTCGTCCAGGAGGGCCGACCGACGAGCCCCAGCATTTT. It is translated as CASSIRPGGPTDEPQHF.

V and J are TRBV29-1 and TRBJ1-4; no reliable D call. The CDR3 has 14 residues. Trimming pared 2 bases from V and 10 bases from J, leaving 17 bases between. Per the germline V gene, CDR1 is SQVTM and CDR2 is ANQGSEA. The CDR3 loop reads CSVEQRELGGKLFF. The CDR3 region has the DNA TGCAGCGTTGAACAAAGAGAACTCGGCGGAAAACTGTTTTTT.

J is TRBJ2-7 and V is TRBV7-8; 11 bases align to TRBD1. CDR1 is SGHVS and CDR2 is FQNEAQ in the germline V gene. The V gene end was trimmed by 5 bases and the J gene end by 7 bases; junction bases not matched to a gene: 7. This CDR3 contains 14 residues. The CDR3 sequence is CASSPSDRGLEQYF. The CDR3 DNA is TGTGCCAGCAGCCCCTCGGACAGGGGGCTGGAGCAGTACTTC.

This clonotype was recorded only once. The genes are TRBV7-2 and TRBJ1-5, with 8 bases that match TRBD1. This CDR3 has 15 residues. Germline trimming cut 5 bases from V and 6 bases from J; bases unmatched to any gene: 9. Germline CDR1 SGHTA, CDR2 FQGNSA. The CDR3 DNA follows: TGTGCCAGCAGCCTTTTACAGGGGGGAACTCAGCCCCAGCATTTT. This codes for CASSLLQGGTQPQHF.

This chain links TRBV5-6 with TRBJ2-7, with D unresolved. With 0 bases removed from V and 0 bases from J, the gap between germline ends came to 7 bases. Germline-derived CDR1 and CDR2 are SGHDT and YYEEEE. The CDR3 runs 14 residues. In DNA form, the CDR3 reads TGTGCCAGCAGCTTGGAACAGAGCTCCTACGAGCAGTACTTC. Its protein is CASSLEQSSYEQYF.

The rearrangement joins TRBV7-2 to TRBJ2-4; maybe TRBD2 (7 bases). Germline V gives CDR1 SGHTA, CDR2 FQGNSA. The V gene lost 2 bases and the J gene lost 7 bases, with 18 bases spanning the gap. The CDR3 loop spans 16 amino acids. The CDR3 spells CASSLLHIKGGNIQYF. The CDR3 bases are TGTGCCAGCAGCTTATTACATATCAAGGGGGGGAACATTCAGTACTTC.

This chain links TRBV27 with TRBJ2-1; the D is unclear. Per germline, CDR1 MNHEY and CDR2 SMNVEV (reference sequence). Trimming left V 5 bases short and J 7 bases short, with 18 bases between. The CDR3 consists of 15 residues. The CDR3 sequence: CASSLVKIGGNEQFF. CDR3 DNA sequence: TGTGCCAGCAGTCTCGTCAAGATAGGCGGAAATGAGCAGTTCTTC.

The rearrangement joins TRBV15 to TRBJ1-5; D uncertain. The CDR3 has 17 residues. Per the germline V gene, CDR1 is LNHNV and CDR2 is YYDKDF (reference sequence). The V end lost 0 bases, the J end lost 0 bases, and 12 bases lay between the germline ends. The CDR3 DNA follows: TGTGCCACCAGCAGAGATTACCGGTCGGTTAGCAATCAGCCCCAGCATTTT. Residues: CATSRDYRSVSNQPQHF.

The chain combines TRBV7-2 with TRBJ1-5; D might be TRBD1 (6 bases). The CDR3 covers 15 residues. The germline gives CDR1 SGHTA, CDR2 FQGNSA. V was clipped by 1 base and J by 5 bases, with 12 bases between them. CDR3 nucleotides: TGTGCCAGCAGCTTAGAGGGGGGGGAAGATCAGCCCCAGCATTTT. The encoded protein is CASSLEGGEDQPQHF.

This rearrangement joins TRBV27 to TRBJ1-2; D is uncertain. CDR1 and CDR2 (germline): MNHEY, SMNVEV (reference sequence). Trimming took 2 bases from V and 2 from J, leaving 6 bases between them. CDR3 length: 13 residues. The CDR3 region is CASSLQANYGYTF. Here the CDR3 DNA reads TGTGCCAGCAGTTTACAGGCGAACTATGGCTACACCTTC.

This chain connects TRBV27 to TRBJ2-7; TRBD2 matches 8 bases. After removal of 3 bases from V and 6 bases from J, the junction contained 4 bases not matched to a gene. This CDR3 is built from 13 residues. The V gene's germline CDR1 is MNHEY and CDR2 SMNVEV (reference sequence). The CDR3 nucleotides are TGTGCCAGCAGTTTCGGGGGGGTCGGCGAGCAGTACTTC. Translating it yields CASSFGGVGEQYF.

The gene calls are TRBV5-1 and TRBJ2-7; no clear D gene. CDR1 and CDR2 from the germline V gene are SGHRS and YFSETQ. The CDR3 covers 14 residues. Trimming pared 3 bases from V and 0 bases from J, leaving 10 bases between. CDR3 nucleotides: TGCGCCAGCAGCTCAGAAAGGAGCTCCTACGAGCAGTACTTC. Its protein product is CASSSERSSYEQYF.

The V and J genes are TRBV30 and TRBJ2-4; maybe TRBD1 (6 bases). This CDR3 spans 12 amino acids. CDR1 GTSNPN and CDR2 SVGIG come from the germline V gene (reference sequence). The V end was cut by 1 base, the J end by 9 bases, with 10 bases between. CDR3 amino acids: CAWSEQGPIQYF. The CDR3 DNA is TGTGCCTGGAGTGAACAGGGTCCCATTCAGTACTTC.

The rearrangement joins TRBV10-3 to TRBJ1-2; D may be TRBD1 (6 bases). V lost 3 bases and J 5 bases, leaving 13 bases between the germline ends. The CDR3 has 14 amino acids. Looked up from germline, CDR1 is ENHRY and CDR2 is SYGVKD. CDR3 protein: CAISDHREAYGYTF. The CDR3 region has the DNA TGTGCCATCAGTGACCACAGGGAGGCATATGGCTACACCTTC.

The chain combines TRBV6-5 with TRBJ1-2; D perhaps matches TRBD1 (5 bases). The CDR3 length is 20 residues. The V gene's germline CDR1 is MNHEY and CDR2 SVGAGI. Trimming shortened V by 0 bases and J by 4 bases, and 27 bases separated the two germline ends. In DNA, the CDR3 is TGTGCCAGCAGTTACTCGAAGGTCTGGCAGGGCGGCTTGTTTAGCTATGGCTACACCTTC. Encoded protein: CASSYSKVWQGGLFSYGYTF.